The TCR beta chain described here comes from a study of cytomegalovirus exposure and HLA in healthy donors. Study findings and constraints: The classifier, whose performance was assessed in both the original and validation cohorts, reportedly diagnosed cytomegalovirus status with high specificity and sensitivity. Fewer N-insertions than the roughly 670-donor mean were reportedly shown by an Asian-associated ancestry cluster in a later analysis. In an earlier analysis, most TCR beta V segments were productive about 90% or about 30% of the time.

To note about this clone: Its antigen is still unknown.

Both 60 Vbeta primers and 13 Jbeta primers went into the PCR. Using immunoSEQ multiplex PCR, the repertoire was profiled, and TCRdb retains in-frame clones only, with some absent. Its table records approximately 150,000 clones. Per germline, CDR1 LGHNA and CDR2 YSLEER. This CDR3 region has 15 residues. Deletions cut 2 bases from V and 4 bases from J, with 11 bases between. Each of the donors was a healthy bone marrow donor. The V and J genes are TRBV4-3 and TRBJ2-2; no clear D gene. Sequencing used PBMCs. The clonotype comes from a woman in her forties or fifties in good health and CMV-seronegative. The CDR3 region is CASSQLTSLTGELFF. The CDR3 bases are TGCGCCAGCAGCCAACTCACTTCTCTCACCGGGGAGCTGTTTTTT.